The 14 T cell receptor beta chains in this list originate from one sample, sequenced in a study of T-cell memory formation after mild COVID-19. TCRdb independently ran MiXCR on the 5' RACE reads; one entry per CDR3 protein. The sample contains around 200,000 distinct CDR3 sequences, around 9.5% of which appear only once. The source material was PBMCs or a T cell subset sorted from them (not recorded which). These receptors were taken from a man aged 18 to 35 who had mild COVID-19 (a few samples of this study predate the infection). Cell type and time point are not known.

This clonotype has a count of ten or more. The rearrangement links TRBV20-1 to TRBJ2-1; TRBD2 matches 12 bases. This CDR3 has 15 residues. In germline, CDR1 is DFQATT, CDR2 SNEGSKA (reference sequence). The V segment lost 3 bases and the J segment 6 bases; nucleotides outside the gene matches: 6. The CDR3 protein is CSARTPSGGVNEQFF. The CDR3 DNA reads TGCAGTGCTAGGACTCCTAGCGGGGGGGTCAATGAGCAGTTCTTC.

The chain couples TRBV7-9 to TRBJ1-2; TRBD1 agrees at 8 bases. Trimming removed 5 bases from V and 2 bases from J; junction bases left unmatched: 13. This CDR3 comprises 17 residues. The V gene's germline CDR1 is SEHNR and CDR2 FQNEAQ (reference sequence). Written as DNA, the CDR3 is TGTGCCAGCAGCACCGGACAGGGCCCCCCTCTAAACTATGGCTACACCTTC. Translated, it gives CASSTGQGPPLNYGYTF.

The gene calls are TRBV7-8 and TRBJ2-1; perhaps TRBD1 as D (5 bases). Trimming removed 4 bases from V and 4 bases from J, with 17 bases in between. This CDR3 contains 16 residues. Germline-derived CDR1 and CDR2 are SGHVS and FQNEAQ. The DNA for the CDR3 is TGTGCCAGCAGCTCCCAGGCAGGGCGAAATTACAATGAGCAGTTCTTC. It encodes CASSSQAGRNYNEQFF.

This chain links TRBV6-1 with TRBJ2-7; 8 bases are shared with TRBD1. The CDR3 consists of 13 residues. Germline loops: CDR1 MNHNS, CDR2 SASEGT. The ends lost 5 bases at V and 6 bases at J; junction bases unmatched: 6. The CDR3 coding sequence is TGTGCCAGCAGTACCAGGGGGCGACGCGAGCAGTACTTC. Translating gives CASSTRGRREQYF.

This clonotype showed up many times. The J gene is TRBJ1-4, the V gene TRBV27; D is uncertain. V lost 0 bases, J lost 8 bases, and 13 bases lay in between. Germline CDR1 MNHEY, CDR2 SMNVEV (reference sequence). The CDR3 is 15 amino acids. This CDR3 is CASSLSALRPEKLFF. CDR3 coding DNA: TGTGCCAGCAGTTTATCAGCCCTGCGGCCGGAAAAACTGTTTTTT. Full variable domain (rest looked up from reference TRBV27 and TRBJ1-4): EAQVTQNPRYLITVTGKKLTVTCSQNMNHEYMSWYRQDPGLGLRQIYYSMNVEVTDKGDVPEGYKVSRKEKRNFPLILESPSPNQTSLYFCASSLSALRPEKLFFGSGTQLSVL.

V usage is TRBV11-2 and J usage is TRBJ2-7; D is unresolved. The V gene's germline CDR1 is SGHAT and CDR2 FQNNGV. The CDR3 covers 13 residues. Trimming took 7 bases from V and 4 from J, leaving 14 bases between them. The CDR3 is CASTISTAYEQYF. The CDR3 DNA reads as TGTGCCAGCACCATTTCTACCGCGTACGAGCAGTACTTC. Full variable domain (remainder filled in from reference TRBV11-2 and TRBJ2-7): EAGVAQSPRYKIIEKRQSVAFWCNPISGHATLYWYQQILGQGPKLLIQFQNNGVVDDSQLPKDRFSAERLKGVDSTLKIQPAKLEDSAVYLCASTISTAYEQYFGPGTRLTVT.

This clonotype was detected ten times or more. The V call is TRBV5-4, the J call TRBJ1-6; D ambiguous. The CDR3 runs 16 residues. Germline V CDR1 and CDR2: SGHNT, YYREEE (reference sequence). Trimming cost V 5 bases and J 0 bases, with 12 bases left between them. CDR3 in DNA: TGTGCCAGCAGGGCCATGAAGGGCTCCTATAATTCACCCCTCCACTTT. The encoded protein is CASRAMKGSYNSPLHF.

In its sample, this clonotype was seen many times. The V gene is TRBV29-1, the J gene TRBJ2-5; weak D call: TRBD2 (6 bases). The CDR3 is made up of 14 amino acids. Per the germline V gene, CDR1 is SQVTM and CDR2 is ANQGSEA. The V end lost 6 bases, the J end lost 5 bases, and 19 bases lay between the germline ends. The CDR3 nucleotides are TGCAGCGTCGCCGGACTATTCGTCGGGGAGACCCAGTACTTC. It is translated as CSVAGLFVGETQYF.

Only a few counts were recorded for this clonotype. This sequence joins TRBV10-3 and TRBJ2-7; 8 bases line up with TRBD1. After removal of 4 bases from V and 2 bases from J, the junction contained 7 bases not matched to a gene. CDR3 length: 15 residues. In germline, CDR1 is ENHRY, CDR2 SYGVKD. CDR3 DNA: TGTGCCATCAGTGGCCAGGGGGCAGGTCCCTACGAGCAGTACTTC. As protein: CAISGQGAGPYEQYF.

This clonotype was detected only a few times. The chain recombines TRBV5-6 with TRBJ2-1; TRBD1 matches 8 bases. V lost 1 base and J lost 6; bases outside the gene matches: 3. CDR3 size: 14 residues. Germline loops: CDR1 SGHDT, CDR2 YYEEEE. CDR3 protein: CASSLRTGFNEQFF. For the CDR3, the DNA is TGTGCCAGCAGCTTGCGGACAGGGTTCAATGAGCAGTTCTTC.

This clonotype came up many times. The V gene is TRBV4-2, the J gene TRBJ2-1; 7 bases are a match to TRBD1. This CDR3 contains 12 residues. Germline trimming cut 0 bases from V and 15 bases from J; bases unmatched to any gene: 5. Looked up from germline, CDR1 is LGHNA and CDR2 is YNFKEQ. CDR3 amino acids: CASSQEKGARFF. The CDR3 coding sequence is TGTGCCAGCAGCCAAGAGAAGGGGGCCCGGTTCTTC.

The chain links TRBV20-1 to TRBJ2-7, with 12 bases that match TRBD2. The CDR3 totals 12 residues. With V trimmed by 3 bases and J by 12 bases, 6 bases remained unmatched. Germline V lookup: CDR1 DFQATT, CDR2 SNEGSKA (reference sequence). The CDR3 loop is CSASSSGGAAYF. CDR3 nucleotides: TGCAGTGCTAGTTCTAGCGGGGGGGCCGCGTACTTC.

This clonotype was picked up many times. This rearrangement joins TRBV5-1 to TRBJ2-7; 9 bases map to TRBD2. Germline CDR1 and CDR2: SGHRS and YFSETQ. The CDR3 length is 14 residues. J gave up 7 bases and V 4 bases, and 9 bases lay outside the gene matches. The DNA for the CDR3 is TGCGCCAGCAGCCCGGCACTTCTAGCGGGGGAGCAGTACTTC. Amino acids: CASSPALLAGEQYF.

The gene calls are TRBV7-2 and TRBJ2-3; tentatively, D is TRBD2 (6 bases). The CDR3 covers 15 residues. Deletions cut 3 bases from V and 0 bases from J, with 10 bases between. The germline gives CDR1 SGHTA, CDR2 FQGNSA. The CDR3 region has the DNA TGTGCCAGCAGCTTTAGCGGCCTTAGCACAGATACGCAGTATTTT. Residues: CASSFSGLSTDTQYF.